The 27 T cell receptor beta chains given below trace back to one sample, sequenced in a study of T cell responses to AZD1222 COVID-19 vaccine. Profiling relied on immunoSEQ multiplex PCR, and the TCRdb table lists in-frame clones only, not all of them. The sample lists 150,000 or so clones, 90% to 95% occurring once. Specimen: peripheral blood, collected on day 0 of AZD1222 vaccination. These receptor sequences come from an adult in good health.

This chain connects TRBV30 to TRBJ1-1, with 11 bases matching TRBD1. V shed 7 bases and J 0 bases; nucleotides not matched to a gene: 16. Germline V gives CDR1 GTSNPN, CDR2 SVGIG (reference sequence). The CDR3 runs 18 residues. In nucleotides, the CDR3 is TGTGCCTCCCTAAGGTGGACAGGGGGCAGGGAAATGAACACTGAAGCTTTCTTT. Its protein is CASLRWTGGREMNTEAFF.

This chain joins TRBV6-5 and TRBJ1-6; TRBD1 agrees at 7 bases. V was clipped by 7 bases and J by 7 bases; unmatched bases: 10. CDR1 is MNHEY, CDR2 SVGAGI, per germline. The CDR3 runs 15 residues. The CDR3, as DNA: TGTGCCAGCACCCAACGGACAGGAGGGAATTCACCCCTCCACTTT. Its protein product is CASTQRTGGNSPLHF.

This rearrangement joins TRBV24-1 to TRBJ2-7, with 10 bases matching TRBD1. V lost 3 bases, J lost 7 bases, and 8 bases stayed unmatched. Germline CDR1 reads KGHDR; CDR2 reads SFDVKD. This CDR3 spans 15 amino acids. The CDR3 nucleotides are TGTGCCACCAGTGATCCCGGACAGGGGGTGTATGAGCAGTACTTC. Amino acid sequence: CATSDPGQGVYEQYF.

V usage is TRBV2 and J usage is TRBJ1-5; D might be TRBD1 (6 bases). The germline CDR1 and CDR2 sequences are SNHLY and FYNNEI. The CDR3 is 15 amino acids. The ends were cut back, 7 bases at V and 4 bases at J, with 17 bases in the middle. DNA of the CDR3: TGTGCCAGCAAGGGGGTTATACAGGGTAATCAGCCCCAGCATTTT. Its protein product is CASKGVIQGNQPQHF.

The chain carries TRBV28 and TRBJ1-2; perhaps TRBD1 as D (6 bases). From germline, CDR1 is MDHEN and CDR2 SYDVKM. The CDR3 is 17 amino acids. V lost 6 bases, J lost 4 bases, and 24 bases lay in between. In DNA form, the CDR3 reads TGTGCCAGCAGCGGAAACTACGGACAGAAAATCCTCTATGGCTACACCTTC. Amino acids: CASSGNYGQKILYGYTF.

This clone was seen a single time. The chain combines TRBV30 with TRBJ1-1; D is unclear. The CDR3 runs to 14 residues. V dropped 0 bases and J dropped 0 bases, with 8 bases sitting between them. Per germline, CDR1 GTSNPN and CDR2 SVGIG (reference sequence). This CDR3 is CAWSVWEMNTEAFF. The CDR3 nucleotides are TGTGCCTGGAGTGTTTGGGAAATGAACACTGAAGCTTTCTTT.

Comments on this clone: The missing conserved phenylalanine or tryptophan at the end of this CDR3 makes a read error likely. The DNA is omitted, as the CDR3 cannot be located on it reliably, and the CDR3 follows TCRdb's listing. The chain links TRBV6-4 to TRBJ1-2; the D call in the table, TRBD1, was not verified against the DNA. The CDR3 has 8 residues if both end residues are counted. Germline loops: CDR1 MRHNA, CDR2 SNTAGT. CDR3 residues: CATHWPQR.

CDR3 residues: CAGGGQGMDIQYF. The CDR3 DNA reads TGTGCCGGAGGCGGACAGGGTATGGACATTCAGTACTTC. The chain links TRBV28 to TRBJ2-4; TRBD1 agrees at 8 bases. This CDR3 has 13 amino acids. From germline, CDR1 is MDHEN and CDR2 SYDVKM. J was trimmed by 8 bases and V by 11 bases; bases with no gene match: 11.

The rearrangement joins TRBV4-3 to TRBJ2-7, with 9 nucleotides matching TRBD1. There are 15 residues in the CDR3. CDR1 LGHNA and CDR2 YSLEER come from the germline V gene. With 0 bases clipped from V and 2 bases from J, the junction kept 2 bases outside the gene matches. The CDR3 DNA sequence: TGCGCCAGCAGCCAAGACCGGGACAGGGCCTACGAGCAGTACTTC. Its translation: CASSQDRDRAYEQYF.

As concerns this clone: A read error may produce the germline difference seen at one junction end. The chain has TRBV5-6 and TRBJ2-2; D is uncertain. The CDR3 has 12 residues. The germline gives CDR1 SGHDT, CDR2 YYEEEE. The CDR3 coding sequence is TGTGCCAGCAGCTTGGTCACCCGGGAGCTGTTTTTT. Protein: CASSLVTRELFF. Looking up the rest from reference TRBV5-6 and TRBJ2-2 gives the full variable domain: DAGVTQSPTHLIKTRGQQVTLRCSPKSGHDTVSWYQQALGQGPQFIFQYYEEEERQRGNFPDRFSGHQFPNYSSELNVNALLLGDSALYLCASSLVTRELFFGEGSRLTVL.

This clone was seen once. The chain recombines TRBV29-1 with TRBJ1-2; D is perhaps TRBD1 (5 bases). This CDR3 region has 15 residues. Trimming cost V 3 bases and J 0 bases, with 14 bases left between them. The V gene's germline CDR1 is SQVTM and CDR2 ANQGSEA. CDR3 sequence: CSVEPEGRANYGYTF. The CDR3 nucleotides read TGCAGCGTTGAGCCAGAGGGACGAGCTAACTATGGCTACACCTTC.

This CDR3 is CAISEAHLGANEKLFF. The CDR3 nucleotides are TGTGCCATCAGTGAGGCCCACTTAGGAGCTAATGAAAAACTGTTTTTT. The J gene is TRBJ1-4, the V gene TRBV10-3; D is unclear. This CDR3 comprises 16 residues. Germline CDR1 is ENHRY and CDR2 is SYGVKD. V was cut by 2 bases and J by 3 bases, with 13 bases left in between.

This rearrangement joins TRBV6-5 to TRBJ1-5; D not resolved. The CDR3 has 14 amino acids. The germline V gene encodes CDR1 MNHEY and CDR2 SVGAGI. Trimming removed 0 bases from V and 9 bases from J, with 12 bases in between. The CDR3 is CASSYSGMSGPQHF. The CDR3 DNA reads TGTGCCAGCAGTTACTCGGGGATGTCGGGGCCCCAGCATTTT.

This chain connects TRBV4-3 to TRBJ1-5; D is undetermined. The germline V gene has CDR1 LGHNA and CDR2 YSLEER. V gave up 4 bases and J gave up 0 bases, with 7 bases separating them. This CDR3 comprises 14 residues. The chain's CDR3 is CASSPDNSNQPQHF. In DNA, the CDR3 is TGCGCCAGCAGCCCAGATAATAGCAATCAGCCCCAGCATTTT.

This rearrangement joins TRBV5-8 to TRBJ1-2; tentative D call: TRBD1 (5 bases). This CDR3 comprises 14 residues. From germline, CDR1 is SGHTS and CDR2 YDEGEE. The germline V and J ends were trimmed by 0 bases and 5 bases, with 11 bases remaining between them. The CDR3 region is CASSLAPGKYGYTF. CDR3 coding DNA: TGTGCCAGCAGCTTGGCCCCAGGGAAGTATGGCTACACCTTC.

The V gene is TRBV6-5, the J gene TRBJ1-2; the D gene is possibly TRBD1 (5 bases). Trimming took 6 bases from V and 4 from J, leaving 18 bases between them. The CDR3 is 15 amino acids. The germline V gene encodes CDR1 MNHEY and CDR2 SVGAGI. The CDR3 DNA reads as TGTGCCAGCAGACTCCACCTCGGGGGTGGCTATGGCTACACCTTC. Encoded protein: CASRLHLGGGYGYTF.

The V call is TRBV24-1, the J call TRBJ2-3; D perhaps matches TRBD1 (5 bases). V gave up 3 bases and J gave up 1 base, with 10 bases separating them. Germline assignment: CDR1 KGHDR and CDR2 SFDVKD. The CDR3 consists of 15 residues. The CDR3 DNA is TGTGCCACCAGTGATAATGGGGCCGGCACAGATACGCAGTATTTT. Translating it yields CATSDNGAGTDTQYF.

The gene calls are TRBV11-3 and TRBJ1-1, with 7 bases identical to TRBD1. V lost 5 bases, J lost 5 bases, and 11 bases stayed unmatched. Germline CDR1 is SGHNT and CDR2 is YENEEA. This CDR3 spans 15 amino acids. The CDR3 region has the DNA TGTGCCAGCAGCCCTGGCGGCAGGGGGGGAACTGAAGCTTTCTTT. Protein sequence: CASSPGGRGGTEAFF.

This chain connects TRBV6-2 or TRBV6-3 to TRBJ1-2, with D possibly TRBD1 on 6 matching bases. The CDR3 contains 16 residues. Trimming took 3 bases from V and 4 from J, leaving 18 bases between them. Germline V gene data show CDR1 as MNHEY and CDR2 as SVGEGT. The CDR3 here is CASSYHLGGGGYGYTF. CDR3 nucleotides: TGTGCCAGCAGTTATCATCTCGGAGGGGGAGGCTATGGCTACACCTTC.

This clone has only one observation. The chain has TRBV12-5 and TRBJ1-2, with 7 bases aligning to TRBD1. V shed 7 bases and J 2 bases; nucleotides not matched to a gene: 4. This CDR3 contains 13 residues. CDR1 and CDR2 (germline): LGHNT, FRNRAP. CDR3 DNA: TGTGCTAGTGCCGTGGGACAGAACTATGGCTACACCTTC. Translation gives CASAVGQNYGYTF. Variable domain in full (rest from reference TRBV12-5 and TRBJ1-2): DARVTQTPRHKVTEMGQEVTMRCQPILGHNTVFWYRQTMMQGLELLAYFRNRAPLDDSGMPKDRFSAEMPDATLATLKIQPSEPRDSAVYFCASAVGQNYGYTFGSGTRLTVV.

The count of this clone is one. This chain joins TRBV27 and TRBJ1-6; 9 bases agree with TRBD1. This CDR3 comprises 17 residues. Trimming took 0 bases from V and 7 from J; bases not matched to a gene: 7. The V gene's germline CDR1 is MNHEY and CDR2 SMNVEV (reference sequence). The CDR3 DNA reads as TGTGCCAGCAGTTTATCGCCAGGGACAGGGTTGAATTCACCCCTCCACTTT. Translation: CASSLSPGTGLNSPLHF.

This chain joins TRBV14 and TRBJ1-6; D is unresolved. This CDR3 has 15 residues. V was trimmed by 1 base and J by 4 bases, leaving 8 bases between them. The germline V gene has CDR1 SGHDN and CDR2 FVKESK. CDR3 DNA sequence: TGTGCCAGCAGCCAAGGAATGGGGTATAATTCACCCCTCCACTTT. It specifies CASSQGMGYNSPLHF.

The V and J genes are TRBV24-1 and TRBJ2-3; D is uncertain. Trimming left V 5 bases short and J 0 bases short, with 8 bases between. The length of the CDR3 is 14 residues. The V gene's germline CDR1 is KGHDR and CDR2 SFDVKD. This chain's CDR3 is CATSVSGSTDTQYF. In nucleotides, the CDR3 is TGTGCCACCAGTGTCTCGGGCAGCACAGATACGCAGTATTTT.

This clone has only one observation. The CDR3, as DNA: TGTGCCAGCAGCGTAGGCGGCAGGAGTGAAGCTTTCTTT. Amino acids: CASSVGGRSEAFF. This chain connects TRBV9 to TRBJ1-1; D is unclear. In germline, CDR1 is SGDLS, CDR2 YYNGEE. Deletions cut 0 bases from V and 7 bases from J, with 10 bases between. This CDR3 has 13 amino acids.

V is TRBV18 and J is TRBJ2-7, with a weak D call TRBD1 (6 bases). CDR1 KGHSH and CDR2 LQKENI come from the germline V gene. CDR3 length: 14 amino acids. Trimming took 3 bases from V and 0 from J, leaving 9 bases between them. DNA for the CDR3: TGTGCCAGCTCACCTAACAGGGCCTCCTACGAGCAGTACTTC. It codes for CASSPNRASYEQYF.

CDR3 residues: CASSTQQLQPQHF. The CDR3, as DNA: TGTGCCAGCAGCACACAACAGCTTCAGCCCCAGCATTTT. The chain combines TRBV7-2 with TRBJ1-5; D remains unclear. CDR3 size: 13 residues. Trimming shortened V by 5 bases and J by 6 bases, and 11 bases separated the two germline ends. Germline-derived CDR1 and CDR2 are SGHTA and FQGNSA.

J is TRBJ1-2 and V is TRBV3-1 (or the pseudogene TRBV3-2), with 9 bases identical to TRBD1. This CDR3 spans 15 amino acids. Per the germline V gene, CDR1 is LGHDT and CDR2 is YNNKEL (reference sequence). V lost 4 bases, J lost 0 bases, and 3 bases stayed unmatched. CDR3 residues: CASSLQGASNYGYTF. CDR3 nucleotides: TGTGCCAGCAGCCTACAGGGGGCGTCTAACTATGGCTACACCTTC.